A selection of T cell receptor beta chains follows, all from one sample in a study of type 1 and type 2 diabetes patients. TCRdb fed the multiplex PCR reads into MiXCR, producing one record per CDR3 protein. The table has under 300,000 distinct CDR3 sequences, more than 45% seen once. Sequences were obtained from peripheral blood mononuclear cells (PBMCs). These receptors were obtained from a man in his late teens or twenties with type 2 diabetes. Each CDR3 is given with its conserved first and last residue. The D gene is left open where the match is weak. The listing skips clone size in some rows; elsewhere it reads once, few, many or a size class.

>TRBJ2-4|TRBV12-3/TRBV12-4|-|-
TGTGCCAGCATGCCCGAGGCCAGGAACATTCAGTACTTC
CASMPEARNIQYF
>TRBJ1-2|TRBV28|-|-
TGTGCCAGCAGTTTCTATAACTATGGCTACACCTTC
CASSFYNYGYTF
>TRBJ2-2|TRBV2|many|TRBD1
TGTGCCAGCAGTCGTGACAGGGATGGGGAGCTGTTTTTT
CASSRDRDGELFF
>TRBJ1-5|TRBV15|many|-
TGTGCCACCCGAGACGGGGGGGATAATCAGCCCCAGCATTTT
CATRDGGDNQPQHF
>TRBJ2-5|TRBV2|many|-
TGTGCCAGTAACGTCGGGTTAGGGGAGACCCAGTACTTC
CASNVGLGETQYF
>TRBJ2-1|TRBV4-3|few|-
TGCGCCAGCAGCCAAGCAGGGATTGGCAATGAGCAGTTCTTC
CASSQAGIGNEQFF
>TRBJ2-1|TRBV7-8|few|TRBD2
TGTGCCAGCAGCTTAGTTGCGGGAGTGCGGAATGAGCAGTTCTTC
CASSLVAGVRNEQFF
>TRBJ2-2|TRBV25-1|medium-sized|TRBD1
TGTGCCAGCAGTGAAGGGGACAGGGACACCGGGGAGCTGTTTTTT
CASSEGDRDTGELFF
>TRBJ2-5|TRBV7-2|-|-
TGTGCCAGCAGCCGCCTCGGGGGCGAGACCCAGTACTTC
CASSRLGGETQYF
>TRBJ1-2|TRBV19|-|-
TGTGCCAGTACCGACAGAATTGGATATGGCTACACCTTC
CASTDRIGYGYTF
>TRBJ1-5|TRBV19|-|-
TGTGCCAGTAGTATCACCAATCAGCCCCAGCATTTT
CASSITNQPQHF
>TRBJ2-3|TRBV20-1|once|-
TGCAGTGCTAGAGACTATATCACAGATACGCAGTATTTT
CSARDYITDTQYF
>TRBJ1-1|TRBV2|many|-
TGTGCCAGCAGTGAAAGTGACATTGAAGCTTTCTTT
CASSESDIEAFF
>TRBJ1-6|TRBV19|-|TRBD1
TGTGCCAGTAGTAGAGAACCGGTGGGACAGACGACAAATTCACCCCTCCACTTT
CASSREPVGQTTNSPLHF
>TRBJ1-1|TRBV30|many|-
TGTGCCTGGAGTGAAATGGTGAACACTGAAGCTTTCTTT
CAWSEMVNTEAFF
>TRBJ1-1|TRBV15|-|-
TGTGCCACCAGCAGAGTATCGGGACGTGGGGGCACTGAAGCTCTCTTT
CATSRVSGRGGTEALF
>TRBJ2-3|TRBV12-3/TRBV12-4|-|TRBD2
TGTGCCAGCATCTTAGCGGGAAGGTACACAGATACGCAGTATTTT
CASILAGRYTDTQYF
>TRBJ2-1|TRBV7-9|-|-
TGTGCCAGCAGCTTTCAGGGGGGGGATGAGCAGTTCTTC
CASSFQGGDEQFF
>TRBJ2-3|TRBV15|-|TRBD2
TGTGCCACCAGCAGGACTGCTAGCGGGAGAGGAGATACGCAGTATTTT
CATSRTASGRGDTQYF
>TRBJ2-3|TRBV7-2|-|-
TGTGCCAGCAGCTTATGGGAGGGGGGTGACACAGATACGCAGTATTTT
CASSLWEGGDTDTQYF
>TRBJ2-7|TRBV30|-|-
TGTGCCTGGAGTGGGACAGGGACTACCTACGAGCAGTACTTC
CAWSGTGTTYEQYF
>TRBJ2-1|TRBV9|once|TRBD1
TGTGCCAGCAGCGAACCAGGGGGCGTCCTCAATGAGCAGTTCTTC
CASSEPGGVLNEQFF
>TRBJ2-1|TRBV28|-|-
TGTGCCAGCAGTTTAGTTATGTACAATGAGCAGTTCTTC
CASSLVMYNEQFF
>TRBJ2-1|TRBV20-1|few|TRBD2
TGCAGTGCTAGAGTCTTCATTCCGACTAGCGGCATCTACAATGAGCAGTTCTTC
CSARVFIPTSGIYNEQFF
>TRBJ2-5|TRBV28|-|TRBD2
TGCGCCAGCAGCCGCGGGACTAGCGGGGGGGCGGTAGAGACCCAGTACTTC
CASSRGTSGGAVETQYF
>TRBJ2-5|TRBV27|-|-
TGTGCCAGCAGTTTATCGGGGTTTTCGGAGGGGGATCAAGAGACCCAGTACTTC
CASSLSGFSEGDQETQYF
>TRBJ1-1|TRBV5-6|-|-
TGTGCCAGCAGCCCGCCGGCGGGTGGGAACACTGAAGCTTTCTTT
CASSPPAGGNTEAFF
>TRBJ2-3|TRBV12-3/TRBV12-4|-|-
TGTGCCAGCAGTTTTCTTGAGTACACAGATACGCAGTATTTT
CASSFLEYTDTQYF
>TRBJ2-2|TRBV5-1|-|TRBD2
TGCGCCAGCAGAAGTCTAGCGGGAACAGGGTCCGGGGAGCTGTTTTTT
CASRSLAGTGSGELFF
>TRBJ1-6|TRBV12-3/TRBV12-4|few|-
TGTGCCAGCAGTCCCAAGGGGGGAGGTTCACCCCTCCACTTT
CASSPKGGGSPLHF
>TRBJ2-7|TRBV15|-|TRBD2
TGTGCCACCAGCAGAGGGGGCCTAGCGGGTAGTAGGGAGCAGTACTTC
CATSRGGLAGSREQYF
>TRBJ2-5|TRBV20-1|-|-
TGCAGTGCTAGCCTGGTTCTCTACGAGACCCAGTACTTC
CSASLVLYETQYF
>TRBJ1-6|TRBV2|-|-
TGTGCCAGCAGCTTGGACGGAATAGGCTCCTATAATTCACCCCTCCACTTT
CASSLDGIGSYNSPLHF
>TRBJ1-2|TRBV2|-|-
TGTGCCAGCAGTGAATTTGGTATGCAATCTCCAGTCTATGGCTACACCTTC
CASSEFGMQSPVYGYTF
>TRBJ1-1|TRBV10-1|many|-
TGCGCCAGCAGTAGGAACACGAACACTGAAGCTTTCTTT
CASSRNTNTEAFF
>TRBJ2-1|TRBV6-6|once|TRBD2
TGTGCCAGCAGTTTTCGGACTAGTCCCAATGAGCAGTTCTTC
CASSFRTSPNEQFF
>TRBJ2-7|TRBV12-3/TRBV12-4|few|TRBD2
TGCGCCAGCAGTGAGGGACTAGCGGGACTGGGATACGAGCAGTACTTC
CASSEGLAGLGYEQYF
>TRBJ1-2|TRBV19|few|-
TGTGCCAGTAGTTCGCAAGAGGCCTATGGCTACACCTTC
CASSSQEAYGYTF
>TRBJ1-2|TRBV2|-|-
TGTGCCAGCAACGCAGGTTATGGCTACACCTTC
CASNAGYGYTF
>TRBJ2-1|TRBV20-1|few|TRBD1
TGCAGTGCTACGCCCGGGACAGGGGCCTTAAATGAGCAGTTCTTC
CSATPGTGALNEQFF
>TRBJ2-1|TRBV27|-|-
TGTGCCAGCGGCTATCGACTAAGCTCCTACAATGAGCAGTTCTTC
CASGYRLSSYNEQFF
>TRBJ2-5|TRBV7-7|-|-
TGTGCTAGCAGCTTCGACACGGGGATGGAAGAGACCCAGTACTTC
CASSFDTGMEETQYF
>TRBJ1-6|TRBV14|-|-
TGTGCCAGCAGCTCCGGGGGCACGGCCCTCCACTTT
CASSSGGTALHF
>TRBJ1-5|TRBV2|-|-
TGTGCCAGCAGTGATAGCTATGGCAATCAGCCCCAGCATTTT
CASSDSYGNQPQHF
>TRBJ2-7|TRBV2|many|-
TGTGCCAGCAGTGACACCCTTACCCTCTACGAGCAGTACTTC
CASSDTLTLYEQYF
>TRBJ1-4|TRBV28|-|TRBD1
TGTGCCAGCAGTACCCTCCGACAGGGGCGGTCTAATGAAAAACTGTTTTTT
CASSTLRQGRSNEKLFF
>TRBJ2-1|TRBV7-8|-|TRBD2
TGTGCCAGCAGCCCCGAGTTGACTAGCGGATACAATGAGCAGTTCTTC
CASSPELTSGYNEQFF
>TRBJ2-7|TRBV24-1|-|-
TGTGCCACCAGTGATAAGGCCAACTCCTACGAGCAGTACTTC
CATSDKANSYEQYF
>TRBJ1-6|TRBV6-2/TRBV6-3|-|-
TGTGCCAGCAGTTCCTCTTATCGGCATCTCGGTAATTCACCCCTCCACTTT
CASSSSYRHLGNSPLHF
>TRBJ1-6|TRBV19|few|-
TGTGCCAGTAGTATACGTCAACGGGAGAATTCACCCCTCCACTTT
CASSIRQRENSPLHF
>TRBJ2-7|TRBV20-1|few|-
TGCAGTGCTAGGGGAGCTCTCAGCTCCTACGAGCAGTACTTC
CSARGALSSYEQYF